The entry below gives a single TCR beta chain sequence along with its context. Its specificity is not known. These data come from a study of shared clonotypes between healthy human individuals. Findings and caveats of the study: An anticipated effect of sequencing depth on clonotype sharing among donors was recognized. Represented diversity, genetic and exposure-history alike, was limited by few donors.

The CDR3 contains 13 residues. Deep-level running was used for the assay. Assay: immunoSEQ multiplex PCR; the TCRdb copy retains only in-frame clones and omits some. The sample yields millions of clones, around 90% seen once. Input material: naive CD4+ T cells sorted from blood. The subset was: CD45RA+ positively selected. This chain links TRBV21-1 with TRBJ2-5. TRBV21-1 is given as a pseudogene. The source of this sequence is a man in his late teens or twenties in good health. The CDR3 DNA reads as TGTGCCAGCAGCTTAGGCCTACAAGAGACCCAGTACTTC. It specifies CASSLGLQETQYF.